The 18 T cell receptor beta chains given below trace back to one sample, sequenced in a study of cytomegalovirus exposure and HLA in healthy donors. The PCR employed 60 Vbeta primers together with 13 Jbeta primers. Repertoires were generated with immunoSEQ multiplex PCR, while TCRdb's copy carries only in-frame clones and drops some. The sample has 170,000 or so clones, about 84% seen once. Sequencing was carried out using PBMCs. The receptors shown here come from a man between 18 and 29 years old in good health and CMV-seronegative.

The chain uses TRBV4-1 and TRBJ2-5, with a possible D match to TRBD1 (6 bases). In germline, CDR1 is MGHRA, CDR2 YSYEKL. Trimming pared 4 bases from V and 5 bases from J, leaving 17 bases between. The CDR3 is made up of 15 amino acids. The CDR3 reads CASSRPGQGRETQYF. CDR3 DNA: TGCGCCAGCAGCCGCCCGGGACAAGGTCGGGAGACCCAGTACTTC.

This chain links TRBV11-3 with TRBJ2-7, with 7 bases identical to TRBD1. CDR3 length: 15 amino acids. With 4 bases clipped from V and 1 base from J, the junction kept 7 bases outside the gene matches. Germline lookup yields CDR1 SGHNT and CDR2 YENEEA. The CDR3 reads CASSSQGDISYEQYF. The CDR3 bases are TGTGCCAGCAGCTCGCAGGGGGACATATCCTACGAGCAGTACTTC. The variable domain in full, with the rest retrieved from reference TRBV11-3 and TRBJ2-7, is EAGVVQSPRYKIIEKKQPVAFWCNPISGHNTLYWYLQNLGQGPELLIRYENEEAVDDSQLPKDRFSAERLKGVDSTLKIQPAELGDSAVYLCASSSQGDISYEQYFGPGTRLTVT.

This sequence joins TRBV7-3 and TRBJ2-3, with 9 bases matching TRBD1. J lost 0 bases, V lost 5 bases, and 9 bases had no gene match. The CDR3 sequence is 17 residues long. Germline loops: CDR1 SGHTA, CDR2 FQGTGA. DNA of the CDR3: TGTGCCAGCAGCCCTTACCCCGGGACAGGGAGCACAGATACGCAGTATTTT. This translates into CASSPYPGTGSTDTQYF.

A word on this clone: Its ends do not fully match the called genes, so a read error is possible. The rearrangement links TRBV30 to TRBJ2-5, with 7 positions matching TRBD2. The CDR3 runs to 14 residues. Germline values: CDR1 GTSNPN, CDR2 SVGIG (reference sequence). The DNA of the CDR3 is TGTGTCTGGATGGGAGGGGCAGAGCAAGAGACCCAGTACTTC. Protein sequence: CVWMGGAEQETQYF.

The chain links TRBV28 to TRBJ2-5, with 7 bases matching TRBD1. From germline, CDR1 is MDHEN and CDR2 SYDVKM. The junction had 6 bases not matched to a gene; V was cut back by 5 bases and J by 3 bases. The CDR3 extends over 14 amino acids. CDR3 sequence reads: CASSLPTGKETQYF. The CDR3 coding sequence is TGTGCCAGCAGTCTCCCGACAGGGAAAGAGACCCAGTACTTC.

This clone was recorded once. This chain connects TRBV6-1 to TRBJ1-6; 7 bases match TRBD1. V dropped 5 bases and J dropped 8; count of bases not matched to a gene: 6. The CDR3 is made up of 14 amino acids. CDR1 is MNHNS and CDR2 is SASEGT in the germline V gene. CDR3 nucleotides: TGTGCCAGCAGTCGAACAGGGGCCGATTCACCCCTCCACTTT. This sequence encodes CASSRTGADSPLHF.

J is TRBJ1-1 and V is TRBV18; D is possibly TRBD1 (5 bases). The germline V gene has CDR1 KGHSH and CDR2 LQKENI. The V end lost 0 bases, the J end lost 10 bases, and 15 bases lay between the germline ends. The CDR3 extends over 14 amino acids. The CDR3: CASSPPGVKGGAFF. In DNA, the CDR3 is TGTGCCAGCTCACCACCGGGGGTTAAGGGAGGAGCTTTCTTT.

The chain has TRBV28 and TRBJ2-3; 7 bases are a match to TRBD2. CDR3 length: 18 residues. Germline CDR1 is MDHEN and CDR2 is SYDVKM. V dropped 3 bases and J dropped 1; count of bases not matched to a gene: 13. The CDR3 bases are TGTGCCAGCAGTTTCGGGTCTAGCGGAACAGTTGGCACAGATACGCAGTATTTT. This codes for CASSFGSSGTVGTDTQYF.

The chain carries TRBV4-2 and TRBJ1-2; TRBD1 aligns across 7 bases. V shed 1 base and J 4 bases; nucleotides not matched to a gene: 6. Germline V gene data show CDR1 as LGHNA and CDR2 as YNFKEQ. The CDR3 loop spans 15 amino acids. The CDR3 loop is CASSQGTGAPYGYTF. The CDR3 region has the DNA TGTGCCAGCAGCCAAGGAACAGGGGCCCCCTATGGCTACACCTTC.

The rearrangement joins TRBV6-1 to TRBJ2-2; perhaps TRBD2 as D (7 bases). The CDR3 is 19 amino acids. Trimming stripped 4 bases from V and 6 bases from J, with 27 bases between. CDR1 is MNHNS and CDR2 is SASEGT in the germline V gene. The chain's CDR3 is CASSGLRGGWRDRAGELFF. CDR3 nucleotides: TGTGCCAGCAGTGGACTCCGCGGGGGCTGGCGGGATAGGGCCGGGGAGCTGTTTTTT.

V usage is TRBV4-1 and J usage is TRBJ2-1; D gene ambiguous. V shed 1 base and J shed 2 bases, with 6 bases lying between them. The CDR3 spans 14 residues. In germline, CDR1 is MGHRA, CDR2 YSYEKL. In DNA, the CDR3 is TGCGCCAGCAGCCAAGGTGGGCCCTACAATGAGCAGTTCTTC. Encoded protein: CASSQGGPYNEQFF.

The J gene is TRBJ1-4, the V gene TRBV19, with 11 bases identical to TRBD1. The junction had 5 bases not matched to a gene; V was cut back by 4 bases and J by 4 bases. Germline V lookup: CDR1 LNHDA, CDR2 SQIVND (reference sequence). CDR3 length: 16 amino acids. CDR3 residues: CASSKGTGGFNEKLFF. CDR3 sequence (DNA): TGTGCCAGTAGTAAAGGGACAGGGGGATTTAATGAAAAACTGTTTTTT.

J is TRBJ2-7 and V is TRBV20-1; possible D gene TRBD2, 5 bases. Trimming removed 3 bases from V and 3 bases from J, with 6 bases in between. This CDR3 spans 11 amino acids. The germline V gene has CDR1 DFQATT and CDR2 SNEGSKA (reference sequence). The CDR3 DNA sequence: TGCAGTGCTAGCCGGGACTACGAGCAGTACTTC. The encoded protein is CSASRDYEQYF.

This sequence joins TRBV2 and TRBJ2-5; D is perhaps TRBD2 (5 bases). There are 12 residues in the CDR3. The V end lost 4 bases, the J end lost 3 bases, and 6 bases lay between the germline ends. Germline CDR1 is SNHLY and CDR2 is FYNNEI. CDR3 amino acids: CASSAEEETQYF. The CDR3 DNA is TGTGCCAGCAGTGCGGAGGAAGAGACCCAGTACTTC.

The chain is built from TRBV2 and TRBJ2-1; TRBD1 aligns across 11 bases. The CDR3 extends over 17 amino acids. Germline loops: CDR1 SNHLY, CDR2 FYNNEI. J was trimmed by 4 bases and V by 0 bases; bases with no gene match: 5. The DNA for the CDR3 is TGTGCCAGCAGTGAAGCCGTGGGGACAGGGGGTTACAATGAGCAGTTCTTC. It encodes CASSEAVGTGGYNEQFF.

The chain uses TRBV7-9 and TRBJ2-7, with 9 bases identical to TRBD2. CDR1 SEHNR and CDR2 FQNEAQ come from the germline V gene (reference sequence). This CDR3 is 14 amino acids long. Trimming cost V 4 bases and J 3 bases; bases outside gene matches: 4. The CDR3, as DNA: TGTGCCAGCAGCTCCGGGACTAGCAGCTACGAGCAGTACTTC. It specifies CASSSGTSSYEQYF.

The chain carries TRBV10-3 and TRBJ1-6, with D possibly TRBD1 on 6 matching bases. The CDR3 spans 15 residues. Germline V CDR1 and CDR2: ENHRY, SYGVKD. V lost 1 base, J lost 6 bases, and 10 bases lay in between. CDR3 nucleotide sequence: TGTGCCATCAGTGAGTTTAACAGGGCTAATTCACCCCTCCACTTT. Residues: CAISEFNRANSPLHF.

CDR3 protein: CASQGGTDTQYF. Written as DNA, the CDR3 is TGTGCCAGTCAGGGTGGCACAGATACGCAGTATTTT. This chain links TRBV28 with TRBJ2-3; TRBD1 might be the D (5 bases). CDR1 and CDR2 (germline): MDHEN, SYDVKM. Trimming shortened V by 9 bases and J by 1 base, and 8 bases separated the two germline ends. The CDR3 is made up of 12 amino acids.